A single sample gave rise to the 18 T cell receptor beta chains below, sequenced in a study of blood T cell repertoires in COVID-19. Produced via immunoSEQ multiplex PCR; TCRdb's table is partial and in-frame only. Counted here are 87,000 or so clones, around 85% occurring once; the ten biggest clones make up roughly 15%. What was sequenced was peripheral blood. These receptors originate from a woman older than 75 with active or convalescent COVID-19.

The CDR3 here is CASSLLEQYGYTF. CDR3 nucleotide sequence: TGTGCCAGCAGCTTGTTAGAACAGTATGGCTACACCTTC. The gene calls are TRBV7-9 and TRBJ1-2, with no clear D. This CDR3 contains 13 residues. In germline, CDR1 is SEHNR, CDR2 FQNEAQ (reference sequence). Trimming shortened V by 3 bases and J by 5 bases, and 10 bases separated the two germline ends.

This sequence joins TRBV14 and TRBJ1-2; D gene unclear. Trimming took 10 bases from V and 4 from J, leaving 10 bases between them. CDR1 is SGHDN and CDR2 is FVKESK in the germline V gene. The CDR3 has 11 residues. Here the CDR3 DNA reads TGTGCCACCAGGTCCTCCTATGGCTACACCTTC. Amino acid sequence: CATRSSYGYTF.

This clone was seen only once. This chain joins TRBV27 and TRBJ2-2, with D possibly matching TRBD1 (6 bases). V was cut by 7 bases and J by 3 bases, with 21 bases left in between. This CDR3 region has 17 residues. The germline V gene has CDR1 MNHEY and CDR2 SMNVEV (reference sequence). In nucleotides, the CDR3 is TGTGCCAGCAAGAGGGGCTCTACAGGGCGGGACACCGGGGAGCTGTTTTTT. Translating gives CASKRGSTGRDTGELFF.

This clone was recorded a few times. This chain uses TRBV2 with TRBJ2-5, with 9 bases identical to TRBD2. Unmatched junction bases numbered 7, after V lost 5 bases and J lost 6 bases. This CDR3 region has 14 residues. Germline V gives CDR1 SNHLY, CDR2 FYNNEI. This CDR3 is CASSPVSGSQTQYF. The DNA for the CDR3 is TGTGCCAGCAGTCCAGTTAGCGGGAGTCAGACCCAGTACTTC.

The chain combines TRBV19 with TRBJ2-4; the match to TRBD1 covers 9 bases. CDR1 and CDR2 (germline): LNHDA, SQIVND (reference sequence). With V trimmed by 4 bases and J by 6 bases, 7 bases remained unmatched. The CDR3 consists of 15 residues. The CDR3 reads CASSTLDRGGNIQYF. As DNA, the CDR3 is TGTGCCAGTAGTACTCTGGACAGGGGAGGAAACATTCAGTACTTC.

The chain has TRBV6-4 and TRBJ2-1; 12 nucleotides align to TRBD2. V lost 6 bases, J lost 8 bases, and 8 bases stayed unmatched. The CDR3 loop spans 15 amino acids. Germline CDR1 is MRHNA and CDR2 is SNTAGT. As DNA, the CDR3 is TGTGCCAGCAGCCCTAGCGGGGGGGCTGGGGATGAGCAGTTCTTC. Its protein is CASSPSGGAGDEQFF.

In this sample, this clone turned up a few times. V gene TRBV2 combines with J gene TRBJ1-2; D remains ambiguous. Trimming pared 4 bases from V and 3 bases from J, leaving 9 bases between. The CDR3 is 13 amino acids. Germline CDR1 is SNHLY and CDR2 is FYNNEI. CDR3 sequence (DNA): TGTGCCAGCAGTGGCGGTATCGACTATGGCTACACCTTC. Its translation: CASSGGIDYGYTF. The entire variable domain, with the rest obtained from reference TRBV2 and TRBJ1-2, is as follows: EPEVTQTPSHQVTQMGQEVILRCVPISNHLYFYWYRQILGQKVEFLVSFYNNEISEKSEIFDDQFSVERPDGSNFTLKIRSTKLEDSAMYFCASSGGIDYGYTFGSGTRLTVV.

This rearrangement joins TRBV5-1 to TRBJ2-3; perhaps TRBD2 as D (5 bases). Per the germline V gene, CDR1 is SGHRS and CDR2 is YFSETQ. V was pared by 4 bases and J by 1 base, with 13 bases between. This CDR3 comprises 15 residues. The CDR3 region has the DNA TGCGCCAGCAGCACCGGGAAGAGTGGCACAGATACGCAGTATTTT. Protein product: CASSTGKSGTDTQYF.

The CDR3 here is CASSQSRTGYNGGANVLTF. CDR3 sequence (DNA): TGTGCCAGCAGCCAATCCCGGACAGGGTATAACGGTGGGGCCAACGTCCTGACTTTC. V gene TRBV3-1 (or the pseudogene TRBV3-2) combines with J gene TRBJ2-6, with 8 bases lining up with TRBD1. Per the germline V gene, CDR1 is LGHDT and CDR2 is YNNKEL (reference sequence). V lost 2 bases and J lost 3; bases outside the gene matches: 12. The CDR3 totals 19 residues.

The chain joins TRBV6-2 or TRBV6-3 to TRBJ1-2; TRBD1 is a possible D gene (5 bases). Germline-derived CDR1 and CDR2 are MNHEY and SVGEGT. V was trimmed by 0 bases and J by 7 bases, leaving 12 bases between them. CDR3 length: 14 amino acids. Here the CDR3 reads CASSYSARAGGYTF. Here the CDR3 DNA reads TGTGCCAGCAGTTACTCGGCCAGGGCCGGTGGCTACACCTTC.

The V call is TRBV7-2, the J call TRBJ2-7, with 7 bases matching TRBD2. Germline assignment: CDR1 SGHTA and CDR2 FQGNSA. This CDR3 is 15 amino acids long. V trimming: 1 base; J trimming: 2 bases; junction bases outside the gene matches: 5. The chain's CDR3 is CASSLGGSGTYEQYF. The DNA for the CDR3 is TGTGCCAGCAGCTTAGGCGGGAGCGGCACCTACGAGCAGTACTTC.

The chain has TRBV9 and TRBJ2-5, with no clear D. The CDR3 has 14 residues. From germline, CDR1 is SGDLS and CDR2 YYNGEE. V lost 0 bases and J lost 4, with 10 bases in between. The CDR3 spells CASSVVVSGETQYF. CDR3 in DNA: TGTGCCAGCAGCGTAGTGGTTTCGGGAGAGACCCAGTACTTC.

V and J are TRBV5-1 and TRBJ1-2; 9 bases are shared with TRBD1. The germline V gene encodes CDR1 SGHRS and CDR2 YFSETQ. J gave up 8 bases and V 3 bases, and 5 bases lay outside the gene matches. This CDR3 has 13 residues. This CDR3 is CASSSQGARGYTF. CDR3 nucleotide sequence: TGCGCCAGCAGCTCACAGGGGGCTAGAGGCTACACCTTC.

The table lists this clone with a few counts. This sequence joins TRBV19 and TRBJ1-2; 9 bases fit TRBD1. The germline CDR1 and CDR2 sequences are LNHDA and SQIVND (reference sequence). This CDR3 has 16 amino acids. The trim removed 0 bases at V and 8 bases at J, leaving 10 bases unmatched. This CDR3 reads CASSIEAGQGTSGYTF. CDR3 DNA: TGTGCCAGTAGTATAGAGGCGGGACAGGGAACTAGCGGCTACACCTTC.

The genes are TRBV6-5 and TRBJ1-1, with a weak D call TRBD1 (5 bases). The germline V gene encodes CDR1 MNHEY and CDR2 SVGAGI. V was clipped by 6 bases and J by 7 bases, with 21 bases between them. CDR3 size: 15 residues. This chain's CDR3 is CASSQEYRSAYEAFF. CDR3 bases: TGTGCCAGCAGCCAAGAATACAGGAGCGCTTATGAAGCTTTCTTT.

The chain combines TRBV6-5 with TRBJ1-4, with 9 bases matching TRBD1. CDR3 size: 16 residues. Germline V lookup: CDR1 MNHEY, CDR2 SVGAGI. V lost 1 base, J lost 10 bases, and 10 bases stayed unmatched. Written as DNA, the CDR3 is TGTGCCAGCAGTTACTTAACAGGGGGCCTTAGGGGAAAACTGTTTTTT. Encoded protein: CASSYLTGGLRGKLFF.

J is TRBJ1-1 and V is TRBV6-2 or TRBV6-3; 9 bases agree with TRBD1. Trimming at V came to 4 bases and at J to 3 bases, leaving 6 bases not matched to a gene. CDR1 is MNHEY and CDR2 is SVGEGT in the germline V gene. The CDR3 sequence is 15 residues long. CDR3 sequence reads: CASSFSGTGYTEAFF. The CDR3 DNA sequence: TGTGCCAGCAGTTTCTCCGGGACAGGGTACACTGAAGCTTTCTTT.

This chain links TRBV15 with TRBJ2-5; the match to TRBD2 covers 8 bases. With V trimmed by 5 bases and J by 4 bases, 15 bases remained unmatched. CDR1 and CDR2 from the germline V gene are LNHNV and YYDKDF (reference sequence). This CDR3 region has 17 residues. DNA for the CDR3: TGTGCCACCAGCGGACCTCCGGGACTAGTTCCTCGAGAGACCCAGTACTTC. This codes for CATSGPPGLVPRETQYF.